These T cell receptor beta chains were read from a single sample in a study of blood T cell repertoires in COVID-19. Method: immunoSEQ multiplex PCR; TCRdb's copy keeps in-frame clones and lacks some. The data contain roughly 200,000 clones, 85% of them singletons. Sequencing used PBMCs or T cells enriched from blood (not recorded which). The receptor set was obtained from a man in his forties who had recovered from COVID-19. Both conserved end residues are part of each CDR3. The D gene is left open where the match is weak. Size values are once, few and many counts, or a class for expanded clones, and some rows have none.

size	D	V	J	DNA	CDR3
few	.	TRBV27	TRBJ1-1	TGTGCCAGCAGAGTAGCGAGTAACACTGAAGCTTTCTTT	CASRVASNTEAFF
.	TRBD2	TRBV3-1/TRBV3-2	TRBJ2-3	TGTGCCAGCAGCCATACTAGCGGGAGCACAGATACGCAGTATTTT	CASSHTSGSTDTQYF
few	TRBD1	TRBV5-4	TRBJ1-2	TGTGCCAGCAGCTTGACAGGGGTTGGAGGCTACACCTTC	CASSLTGVGGYTF
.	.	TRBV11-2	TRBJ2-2	TGTGCCAGCAGCTTATTCCCCGGGAGTGATAGCACCGGGGAGCTGTTTTTT	CASSLFPGSDSTGELFF
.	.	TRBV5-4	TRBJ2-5	TGTGCCAGCAGCTTGGCCGGGGGAATGGAAGAGACCCAGTACTTC	CASSLAGGMEETQYF
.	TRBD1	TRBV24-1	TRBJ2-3	TGTGCCACCCGTAGGACAGGGATAGATACGCAGTATTTT	CATRRTGIDTQYF
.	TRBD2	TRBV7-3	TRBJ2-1	TGTGCCAGCAGCTTTCGCCAGCTAGCGGGAGGGCAGGGAAATGAGCAGTTCTTC	CASSFRQLAGGQGNEQFF
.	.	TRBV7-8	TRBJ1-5	TGTGCCAGCAGCTTAGCGGGTCCCGGGGACGGGGGTCAGCCCCAGCATTTT	CASSLAGPGDGGQPQHF
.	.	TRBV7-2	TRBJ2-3	TGTGCCAGCAGCTTACTTCCCCCTAGCACAGATACGCAGTATTTT	CASSLLPPSTDTQYF
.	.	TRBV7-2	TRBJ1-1	TGTGCCAGCAGCTCAATGACCGACATTTACACTGAAGCTTTCTTT	CASSSMTDIYTEAFF
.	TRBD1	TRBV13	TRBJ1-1	TGTGCCAGCAGCAGACAGGGTTTGAACACTGAAGCTTTCTTT	CASSRQGLNTEAFF
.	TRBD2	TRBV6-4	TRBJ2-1	TGTGCCAGCAGTTCCCTAGCGGGAGATTACAATGAGCAGTTCTTC	CASSSLAGDYNEQFF
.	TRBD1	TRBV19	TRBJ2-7	TGTGCCAGTACCGACAGGGGGGGCTACGAGCAGTACTTC	CASTDRGGYEQYF
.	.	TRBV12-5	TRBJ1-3	TGTGCTAGTGGTTTGGTAGTTGGAGTCTCTGGAAACACCATATATTTT	CASGLVVGVSGNTIYF
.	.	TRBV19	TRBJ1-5	TGTGCCAGTACTCAACTGGGGCAGAGTTATCAGCCCCAGCATTTT	CASTQLGQSYQPQHF
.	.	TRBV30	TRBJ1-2	TGTGCCTGGAGGTGGGGGGGGCAGAGGTATGGCTACACCTTC	CAWRWGGQRYGYTF
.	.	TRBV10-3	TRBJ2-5	TGTGCCATCAGTGACCCCAGGGGACCTTTCGAAGAGACCCAGTACTTC	CAISDPRGPFEETQYF
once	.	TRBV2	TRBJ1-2	TGTGCCAGCAGTTTAGCTAACTATGGCTACACCTTC	CASSLANYGYTF
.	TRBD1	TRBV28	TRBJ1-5	TGTGCCAGCAGTTTCCCAGGACAGGGATTTCAGCCCCAGCATTTT	CASSFPGQGFQPQHF
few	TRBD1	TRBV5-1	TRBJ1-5	TGCGCCAGCTCCCGGACAGGGGGGAATCAGCCCCAGCATTTT	CASSRTGGNQPQHF